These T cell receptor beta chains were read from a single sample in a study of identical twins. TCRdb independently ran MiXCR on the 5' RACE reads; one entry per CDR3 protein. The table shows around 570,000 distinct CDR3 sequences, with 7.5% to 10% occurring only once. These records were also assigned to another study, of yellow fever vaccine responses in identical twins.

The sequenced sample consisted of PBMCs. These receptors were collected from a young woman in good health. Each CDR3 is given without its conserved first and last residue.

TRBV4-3	ASSQGEEFDRAVPGFITYEQY
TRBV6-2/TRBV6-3	ASSYEGTHQNTEAF
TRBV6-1	ASSEAEGALYEQY
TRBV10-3	AIRISEPDSYEQY
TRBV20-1	SARPGHIDEQY
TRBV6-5	ASSFLVRGSDKNIQY
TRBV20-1	SALRRGPDTQY
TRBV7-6	ASTGDDTGELF
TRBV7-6	ASSFRRALEQF
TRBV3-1	ACSQVPGGMSDTQY
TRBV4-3	ASSQDSLAGDEQY
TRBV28	ASSFRGIPRFTGELF
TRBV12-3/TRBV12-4	ASSSPGQGKYEQY
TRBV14	ASSLTLTGNNEQF
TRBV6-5	ASSYSSGTYEQY
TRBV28	AISLTGVMTETQY
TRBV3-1	ASSPGKGPYGYT
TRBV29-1	SVGDSYYYEQY
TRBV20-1	SARDDQTSYEQY
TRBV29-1	SNLGLGGSWNADTQY
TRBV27	ASSSRRTGGHSNQPQH
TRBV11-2	ASSSGTSGGPNIQY
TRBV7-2	ASSLARTMDGYT
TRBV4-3	ASSQGLAVSYEQY
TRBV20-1	SASRSTGSQGEQY
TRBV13	ASSSPQGGDTQY
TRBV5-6	ASSLVGREREQF
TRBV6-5	ASSYLTDVTSTDTQY
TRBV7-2	ASSLEAGGLEETQY
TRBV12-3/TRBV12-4	ASRLGGANVLT
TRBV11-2	ASTAGGVYNEQF
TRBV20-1	SVHYREETQY
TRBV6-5	ASSSAGMELF
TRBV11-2	ASSSRQGAKNPGELF
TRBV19	ASSPRLGHEQF
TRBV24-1	ATSVRDSSYNEQF
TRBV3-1	ASSQATGDTQY
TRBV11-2	ASSQTSTNEQF
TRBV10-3	AISDGLAGGQETQY
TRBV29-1	SVGDRANEQF
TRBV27	ASSPDRSYNSPLH
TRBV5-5	ASSFYLGQSYEQY
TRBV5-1	ASSLNTGGAGTGELF
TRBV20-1	SAGLGQNIQY
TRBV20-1	SATRDRVEETQY
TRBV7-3	ASRKVRANQETQY
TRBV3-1	ASSSHWVATYEQY
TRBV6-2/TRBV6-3	ASSYTSGRPLNTGELF
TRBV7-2	ASSLFGSGLTDTQY
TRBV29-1	SVEGEGAEYNEQF
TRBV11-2	ASSLVATGISYEQY
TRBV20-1	SATRTVSREQY
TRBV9	ASRYGNTIY
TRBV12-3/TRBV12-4	ASSFMPDSYEQY
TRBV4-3	ASSQSHSTDTQY
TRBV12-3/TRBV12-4	ASSSTGSRIAKNIQY
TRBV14	ASSQPGPHTGGELF
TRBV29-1	SVERTDYNEQF
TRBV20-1	SARGSGGSAYEQY